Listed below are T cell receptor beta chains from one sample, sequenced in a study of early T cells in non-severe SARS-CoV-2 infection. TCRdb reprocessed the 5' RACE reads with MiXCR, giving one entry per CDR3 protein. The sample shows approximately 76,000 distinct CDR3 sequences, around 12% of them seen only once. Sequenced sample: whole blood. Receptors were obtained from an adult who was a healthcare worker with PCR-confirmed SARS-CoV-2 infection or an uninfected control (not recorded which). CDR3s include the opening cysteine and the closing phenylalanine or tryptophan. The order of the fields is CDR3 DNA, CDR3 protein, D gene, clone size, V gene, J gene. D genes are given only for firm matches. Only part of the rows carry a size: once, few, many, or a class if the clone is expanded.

TGTGCCACTCCAATGGGAGGCAGCGATAATTCACCCCTCCACTTT	CATPMGGSDNSPLHF	NA	many	TRBV6-1	TRBJ1-6
TGCAGTGCTTTCCCCCTAGCGGGGACCTACGAGCAGTACTTC	CSAFPLAGTYEQYF	TRBD2	NA	TRBV20-1	TRBJ2-7
TGTGCCAGCAGCGTAGTTGGGGACAGCGGATATGGCTACACCTTC	CASSVVGDSGYGYTF	TRBD1	many	TRBV9	TRBJ1-2
TGTGCCACCAGTGACGGGGCGGGACTAGCGGATAACAATGAGCAGTTCTTC	CATSDGAGLADNNEQFF	TRBD2	many	TRBV24-1	TRBJ2-1
TGCAGTGCCCGGGACCTACACTCTGGAAACACCATATATTTT	CSARDLHSGNTIYF	NA	few	TRBV20-1	TRBJ1-3
TGTGCCAGCGGGACTAGCGGGGGTTCGAACACCGGGGAGCTGTTTTTT	CASGTSGGSNTGELFF	TRBD2	many	TRBV2	TRBJ2-2
TGTGCCAGCAGCGCGACAGTAGACTATGGCTACACCTTC	CASSATVDYGYTF	NA	NA	TRBV3-1	TRBJ1-2
TGCAGCGTTGAAGATCGGATAGGTGAAGCTTTCTTT	CSVEDRIGEAFF	NA	many	TRBV29-1	TRBJ1-1
TGTGCCAGCAGTTTCAGGGCAGTTTACAATGAGCAGTTCTTC	CASSFRAVYNEQFF	NA	many	TRBV28	TRBJ2-1
TGTGCCAGCAGTCCTCCCCTCCTAGCGGGAGCCACAGATACGCAGTATTTT	CASSPPLLAGATDTQYF	TRBD2	many	TRBV28	TRBJ2-3
TGTGCCAGCAGCCACACAAGCGGGAGGCCCACCTACGAGCAGTACTTC	CASSHTSGRPTYEQYF	TRBD2	few	TRBV3-1	TRBJ2-7
TGTGCCAGCAGCCAAGTTGCTAGCGCCCCGGAGACCCAGTACTTC	CASSQVASAPETQYF	NA	NA	TRBV4-2	TRBJ2-5
TGTGCCAGCAGCTTGGGTAGGGGGGACTATGGCTACACCTTC	CASSLGRGDYGYTF	NA	many	TRBV7-9	TRBJ1-2
TGTGCCAGCAGTTGGACAGGGTTGGACGGGTACGAGCAGTACTTC	CASSWTGLDGYEQYF	TRBD1	many	TRBV12-3/TRBV12-4	TRBJ2-7
TGCAGTGCTAGAGATCCCGGACAGATTAGCAATCAGCCCCAGCATTTT	CSARDPGQISNQPQHF	NA	many	TRBV20-1	TRBJ1-5
TGCGCCAGCAGCTTGAGAGCGGGGACTAACTACGAGCAGTACTTC	CASSLRAGTNYEQYF	TRBD2	many	TRBV5-1	TRBJ2-7
TGTGCCAGTAGTAAAAAACAGGGGGCCTCCTACAATGAGCAGTTCTTC	CASSKKQGASYNEQFF	TRBD1	many	TRBV19	TRBJ2-1
TGTGCCAGCAACCCCAGTCTGGGATCCACCGGGGAGCTGTTTTTT	CASNPSLGSTGELFF	NA	NA	TRBV27	TRBJ2-2
TGTGCCAGCAGCTTCACACGGGAAACAGAGACCCAGTACTTC	CASSFTRETETQYF	NA	many	TRBV11-2	TRBJ2-5
TGTGCCAGCAGCCTCATGGACGGCGCCACCATATATTTT	CASSLMDGATIYF	NA	NA	TRBV7-2	TRBJ1-3
TGCAGCGTTGTGGGCTCCCCGGGAGAGACCCAGTACTTC	CSVVGSPGETQYF	NA	many	TRBV29-1	TRBJ2-5
TGTGCCAGCATCCCTTTGGGGTTGGAAGAGACCCAGTACTTC	CASIPLGLEETQYF	NA	NA	TRBV7-2	TRBJ2-5
TGCAGCGTCCTTTTCAACGGACAAGAGACCCAGTACTTC	CSVLFNGQETQYF	NA	few	TRBV29-1	TRBJ2-5
TGTGCCAGCAGCGCAGGTTCAGGGTTTATTACTGAAGCTTTCTTT	CASSAGSGFITEAFF	NA	NA	TRBV5-5	TRBJ1-1
TGTGCCAGCAGACCCAGACAGGGAAACTATGGCTACACCTTC	CASRPRQGNYGYTF	TRBD1	NA	TRBV28	TRBJ1-2
TGTGCCAGCAGTGAGCTTGGACGGCTGAATGAGCAGTTCTTC	CASSELGRLNEQFF	NA	many	TRBV25-1	TRBJ2-1
TGTGCCAGCAGTTTACGGGACAGAGGAGGCTACACCTTC	CASSLRDRGGYTF	TRBD1	few	TRBV28	TRBJ1-2
TGTGCCAGCAGCCCCATGGGCTATGGCTACACCTTC	CASSPMGYGYTF	NA	many	TRBV7-6	TRBJ1-2
TGCGCCAGCAGCCAAGACCTCCAGAGCACAGATACGCAGTATTTT	CASSQDLQSTDTQYF	NA	many	TRBV4-3	TRBJ2-3
TGTGCCAGCAGCTTAAGGGGCTCTGGAAACACCATATATTTT	CASSLRGSGNTIYF	NA	many	TRBV7-2	TRBJ1-3
TGTGCCAGCAGCCAGACAGGGCCCCACGAGCAGTACTTC	CASSQTGPHEQYF	TRBD1	many	TRBV28	TRBJ2-7
TGTGCCAGCAGCTGGGCAGGGCCATATAATTCACCCCTCCACTTT	CASSWAGPYNSPLHF	NA	many	TRBV11-2	TRBJ1-6
TGTGCCATCAGCTCCGGGACTATCACAGATACGCAGTATTTT	CAISSGTITDTQYF	TRBD2	NA	TRBV10-3	TRBJ2-3
TGTGCCAGCAGCCGCCGTGGTCGGGAGGATACGCAGTATTTT	CASSRRGREDTQYF	NA	many	TRBV14	TRBJ2-3
TGTGCCATCAGTGCGCAGCCGGGGGATACGCAGTATTTT	CAISAQPGDTQYF	NA	once	TRBV10-3	TRBJ2-3
TGTGCCAGCACCAAGGGGGCTAGCGGGAGGACAGATACGCAGTATTTT	CASTKGASGRTDTQYF	TRBD2	many	TRBV7-2	TRBJ2-3
TGCAGTGCTTTTCCGGGACTAGCGGGGTACGAGCAGTACTTC	CSAFPGLAGYEQYF	TRBD2	many	TRBV20-1	TRBJ2-7
TGTGCCAGCAGTTTACGCTCGGGAGGGGGCCAAGGAAACACCATATATTTT	CASSLRSGGGQGNTIYF	TRBD1	NA	TRBV12-3/TRBV12-4	TRBJ1-3
TGTGCCAGCAGAAAGGCTAGCGGATACTACGAGCAGTACTTC	CASRKASGYYEQYF	TRBD2	many	TRBV28	TRBJ2-7
TGTGCCAGCAGTGAATACGACAGGGCGGATAACTATGGCTACACCTTC	CASSEYDRADNYGYTF	TRBD1	many	TRBV6-1	TRBJ1-2
TGTGCCAGCAGCGAGAGGGGGCAATCCTACGAGCAGTACTTC	CASSERGQSYEQYF	TRBD1	many	TRBV9	TRBJ2-7
TGCAGTGCTAACGGGTTTGGCACAGATACGCAGTATTTT	CSANGFGTDTQYF	NA	many	TRBV20-1	TRBJ2-3
TGTGCCACCAGTGGTCTAGCGGGGTCCTACAATGAGCAGTTCTTC	CATSGLAGSYNEQFF	TRBD2	many	TRBV6-2/TRBV6-3	TRBJ2-1
TGTGCCACTGGGTCGGGTGAGCAGTTCTTC	CATGSGEQFF	NA	few	TRBV10-3	TRBJ2-1
TGTGCCAGCAGCTTAATCTCTTCGGCTGGCGGGAGGTTTGGGACAGATACGCAGTATTTT	CASSLISSAGGRFGTDTQYF	TRBD2	NA	TRBV7-2	TRBJ2-3
TGTGCTTCACGAAGGGGGCCTCAACCCGATACGCAGTATTTT	CASRRGPQPDTQYF	TRBD1	many	TRBV6-5	TRBJ2-3
TGCGCCAGCAGCCAAGATAGTATGGGCCAAGGGGCCGGGGAGCTGTTTTTT	CASSQDSMGQGAGELFF	NA	many	TRBV4-3	TRBJ2-2
TGTGCCAGCAGCCCTCGATTACAGGGGGCGCTGACCGGGGAGCTGTTTTTT	CASSPRLQGALTGELFF	TRBD1	NA	TRBV9	TRBJ2-2
TGTGCCAGCAGTGGAGGAGGGAACACTGAAGCTTTCTTT	CASSGGGNTEAFF	NA	many	TRBV2	TRBJ1-1
TGCGCCAGCAGTCCTGGACAGACTCTCTATGGCTACACCTTC	CASSPGQTLYGYTF	NA	many	TRBV10-2	TRBJ1-2
TGCAGTGCAGAGGGGGCAGATTTCAACTCCTACAATGAGCAGTTCTTC	CSAEGADFNSYNEQFF	TRBD1	NA	TRBV20-1	TRBJ2-1
TGTGCCAGCAGTTACTCGAAGTTCGGACTAGCTTCCTACGAGCAGTACTTC	CASSYSKFGLASYEQYF	TRBD2	many	TRBV6-2/TRBV6-3	TRBJ2-7
TGTGCCAGCAGCGTAGAGGCGACAGGTGGGACTTACGAGCAGTACTTC	CASSVEATGGTYEQYF	NA	many	TRBV9	TRBJ2-7
TGTGCCAGCGAAGGGTTTGGACGGACTAGCAGCTTCTACGAGCAGTACTTC	CASEGFGRTSSFYEQYF	TRBD2	NA	TRBV3-1	TRBJ2-7
TGTGCCAGCAGCGGAGACGAGGGCCCGATGAACACTGAAGCTTTCTTT	CASSGDEGPMNTEAFF	NA	NA	TRBV7-9	TRBJ1-1